The subject of this entry is one TCR beta chain. Its target is not known. The source of the sample is a study of vaccination effects on CD4 cells after COVID-19. Study-level information: A couple of convalescent patients were sampled 16 days and one week before vaccination. Study observations and caveats: Relatively few convalescent patients took part in the study, which had no early post-infection timepoints. Substantial clonal contraction characterized both infection- and vaccine-induced clones late after vaccination.

Germline loops: CDR1 SGHTA, CDR2 FQGNSA. This CDR3 is 15 amino acids long. V trimming: 6 bases; J trimming: 0 bases; junction bases outside the gene matches: 8. Clones were read by immunoSEQ multiplex PCR, and TCRdb kept only the in-frame ones, dropping some. The table includes tens of thousands of clones, around 72% detected once. ViraFEST assay sequencing came after antigen-specific CD4+ T cells were expanded with viral peptide pools. Investigators separated out CD4+ T cells once around 10 days of culture had passed. This person caught SARS-CoV-2 sometime from March to December 2020, and PCR testing confirmed the infection. At days 3 and 7, half of the medium was exchanged for IL-2 medium.

This chain connects TRBV7-2 to TRBJ2-7, with 7 bases fitting TRBD2. Sample: CD4+ T cells from PBMCs cultured with HCoV-NL63 spike peptides, taken before COVID-19 vaccination. This receptor was taken from a human donor who had a prior SARS-CoV-2 infection. CDR3 residues: CASRLSGASSYEQYF. The CDR3 DNA is TGTGCCAGCAGATTAAGCGGGGCGAGCTCCTACGAGCAGTACTTC.